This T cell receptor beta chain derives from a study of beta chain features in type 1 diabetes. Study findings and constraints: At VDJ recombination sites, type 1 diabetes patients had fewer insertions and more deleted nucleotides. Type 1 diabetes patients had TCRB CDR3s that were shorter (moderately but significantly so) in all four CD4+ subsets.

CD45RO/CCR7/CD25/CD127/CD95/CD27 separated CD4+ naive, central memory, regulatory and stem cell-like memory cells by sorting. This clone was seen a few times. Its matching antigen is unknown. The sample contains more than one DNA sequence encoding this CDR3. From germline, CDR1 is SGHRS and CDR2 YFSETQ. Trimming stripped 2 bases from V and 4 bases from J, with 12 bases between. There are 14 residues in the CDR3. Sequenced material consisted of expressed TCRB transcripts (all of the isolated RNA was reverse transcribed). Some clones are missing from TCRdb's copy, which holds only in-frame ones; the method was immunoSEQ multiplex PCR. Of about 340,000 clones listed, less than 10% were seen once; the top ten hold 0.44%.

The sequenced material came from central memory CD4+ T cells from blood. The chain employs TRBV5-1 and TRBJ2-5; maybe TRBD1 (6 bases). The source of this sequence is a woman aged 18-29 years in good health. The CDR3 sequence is CASSFGQGRETQYF. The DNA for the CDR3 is TGCGCCAGCAGCTTTGGGCAGGGGAGAGAGACCCAGTACTTC.